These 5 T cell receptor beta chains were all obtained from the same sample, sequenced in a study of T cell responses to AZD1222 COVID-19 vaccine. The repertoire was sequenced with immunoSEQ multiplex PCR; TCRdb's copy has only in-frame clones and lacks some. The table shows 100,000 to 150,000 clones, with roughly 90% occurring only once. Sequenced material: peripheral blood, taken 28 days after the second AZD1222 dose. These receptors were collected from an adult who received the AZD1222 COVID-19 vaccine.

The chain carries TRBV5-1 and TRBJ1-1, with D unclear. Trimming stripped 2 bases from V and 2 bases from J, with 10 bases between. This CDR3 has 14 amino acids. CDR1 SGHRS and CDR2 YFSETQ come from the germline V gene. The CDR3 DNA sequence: TGCGCCAGCAGCTTAGGAGGCCCCAACACTGAAGCTTTCTTT. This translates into CASSLGGPNTEAFF. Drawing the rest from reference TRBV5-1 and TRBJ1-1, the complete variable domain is KAGVTQTPRYLIKTRGQQVTLSCSPISGHRSVSWYQQTPGQGLQFLFEYFSETQRNKGNFPGRFSGRQFSNSRSEMNVSTLELGDSALYLCASSLGGPNTEAFFGQGTRLTVV.

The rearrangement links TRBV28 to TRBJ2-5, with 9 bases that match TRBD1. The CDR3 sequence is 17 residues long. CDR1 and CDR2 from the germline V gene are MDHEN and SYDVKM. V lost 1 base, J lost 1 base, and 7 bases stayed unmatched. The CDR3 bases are TGTGCCAGCAGTTTATACTGGACAGGGGCCCCCCAAGAGACCCAGTACTTC. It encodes CASSLYWTGAPQETQYF.

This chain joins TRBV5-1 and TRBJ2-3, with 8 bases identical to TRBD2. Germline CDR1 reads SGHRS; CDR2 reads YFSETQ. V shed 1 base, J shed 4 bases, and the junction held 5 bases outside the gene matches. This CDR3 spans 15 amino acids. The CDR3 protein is CASSLKAGASDTQYF. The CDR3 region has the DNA TGCGCCAGCAGCTTGAAAGCGGGGGCATCAGATACGCAGTATTTT.

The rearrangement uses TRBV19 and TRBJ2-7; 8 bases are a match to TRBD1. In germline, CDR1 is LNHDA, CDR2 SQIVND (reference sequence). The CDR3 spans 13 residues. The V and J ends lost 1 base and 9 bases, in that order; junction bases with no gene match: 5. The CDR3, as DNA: TGTGCCAGTAGTATAGGGACAGGGTCTGCGCAGTACTTC. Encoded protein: CASSIGTGSAQYF.

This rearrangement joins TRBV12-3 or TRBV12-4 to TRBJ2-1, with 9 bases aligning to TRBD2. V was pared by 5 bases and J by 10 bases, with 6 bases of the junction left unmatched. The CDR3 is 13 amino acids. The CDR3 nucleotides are TGTGCCAGCAGTAATAGCGGGAGATACGAGCAGTTCTTC. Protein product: CASSNSGRYEQFF.